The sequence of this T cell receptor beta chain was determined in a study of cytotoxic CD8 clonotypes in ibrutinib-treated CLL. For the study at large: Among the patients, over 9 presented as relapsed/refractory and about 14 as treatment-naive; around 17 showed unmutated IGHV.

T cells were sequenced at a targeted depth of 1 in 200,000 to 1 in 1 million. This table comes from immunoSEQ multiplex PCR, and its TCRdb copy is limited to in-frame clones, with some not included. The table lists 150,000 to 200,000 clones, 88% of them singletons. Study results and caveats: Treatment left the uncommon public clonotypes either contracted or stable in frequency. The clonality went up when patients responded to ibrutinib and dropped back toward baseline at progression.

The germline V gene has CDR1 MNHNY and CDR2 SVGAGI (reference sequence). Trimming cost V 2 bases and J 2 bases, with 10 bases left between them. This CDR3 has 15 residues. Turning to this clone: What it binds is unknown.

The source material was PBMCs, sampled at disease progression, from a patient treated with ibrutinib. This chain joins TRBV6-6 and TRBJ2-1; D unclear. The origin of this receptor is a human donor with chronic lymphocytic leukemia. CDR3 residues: CASSYKGFPYNEQFF. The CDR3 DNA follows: TGTGCCAGCAGTTACAAGGGTTTCCCCTACAATGAGCAGTTCTTC.